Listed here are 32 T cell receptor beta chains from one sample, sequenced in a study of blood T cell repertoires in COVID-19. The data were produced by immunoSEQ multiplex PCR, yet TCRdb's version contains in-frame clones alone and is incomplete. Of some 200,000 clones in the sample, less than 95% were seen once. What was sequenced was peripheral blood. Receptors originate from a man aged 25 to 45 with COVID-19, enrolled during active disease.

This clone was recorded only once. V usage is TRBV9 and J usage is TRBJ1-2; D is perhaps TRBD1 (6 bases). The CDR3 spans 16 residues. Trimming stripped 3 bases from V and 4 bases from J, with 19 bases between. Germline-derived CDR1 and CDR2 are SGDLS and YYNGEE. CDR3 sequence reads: CASSAITGLTRYGYTF. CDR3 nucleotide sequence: TGTGCCAGCAGCGCGATCACAGGGTTGACACGCTATGGCTACACCTTC.

This CDR3 reads CASGLAGNNEQFF. The CDR3 nucleotides read TGTGCCAGCGGACTAGCGGGGAATAATGAGCAGTTCTTC. This chain connects TRBV5-4 to TRBJ2-1; 12 bases align to TRBD2. From germline, CDR1 is SGHNT and CDR2 YYREEE (reference sequence). V lost 7 bases, J lost 7 bases, and 3 bases stayed unmatched. This CDR3 is 13 amino acids long.

In DNA, the CDR3 is TGTGCCTATTCCCCAGTGGGGGGGCCCTATGGCTACACCTTC. It translates to CAYSPVGGPYGYTF. The chain carries TRBV30 and TRBJ1-2; maybe TRBD1 (6 bases). The V and J ends lost 7 bases and 4 bases respectively, with 19 bases between them. The germline CDR1 and CDR2 sequences are GTSNPN and SVGIG (reference sequence). This CDR3 comprises 14 residues.

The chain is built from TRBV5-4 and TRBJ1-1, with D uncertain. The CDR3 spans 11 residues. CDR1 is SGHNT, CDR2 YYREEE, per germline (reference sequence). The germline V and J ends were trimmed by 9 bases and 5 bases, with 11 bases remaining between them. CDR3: CATEANTEAFF. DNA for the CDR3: TGTGCCACCGAGGCAAATACTGAAGCTTTCTTT.

The CDR3, as DNA: TGTGCCAGCAGCCCGCGACAGGGTTTGAACACTGAAGCTTTCTTT. Encoded protein: CASSPRQGLNTEAFF. This sequence joins TRBV13 and TRBJ1-1, with 7 bases lining up with TRBD1. Germline CDR1 is PRHDT and CDR2 is FYEKMQ (reference sequence). Trimming at V came to 5 bases and at J to 0 bases, leaving 6 bases not matched to a gene. This CDR3 is built from 15 residues.

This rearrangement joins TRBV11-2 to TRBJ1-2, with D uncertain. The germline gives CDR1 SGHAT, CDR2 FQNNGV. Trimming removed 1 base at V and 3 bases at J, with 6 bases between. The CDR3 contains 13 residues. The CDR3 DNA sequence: TGTGCCAGCAGCTTAGGCAGGCACTATGGCTACACCTTC. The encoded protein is CASSLGRHYGYTF.

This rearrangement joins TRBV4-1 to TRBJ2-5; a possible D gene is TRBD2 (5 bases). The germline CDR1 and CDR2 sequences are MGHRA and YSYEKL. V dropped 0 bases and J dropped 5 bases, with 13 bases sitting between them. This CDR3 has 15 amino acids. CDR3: CASSQDPGFRETQYF. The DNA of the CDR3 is TGCGCCAGCAGCCAAGATCCGGGATTTCGGGAGACCCAGTACTTC.

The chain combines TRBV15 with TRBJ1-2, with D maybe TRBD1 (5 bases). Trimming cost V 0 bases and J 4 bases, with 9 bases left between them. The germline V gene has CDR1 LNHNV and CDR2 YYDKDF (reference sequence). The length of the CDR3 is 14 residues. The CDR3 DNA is TGTGCCACCAGCAGAGATACAGGATTCTATGGCTACACCTTC. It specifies CATSRDTGFYGYTF.

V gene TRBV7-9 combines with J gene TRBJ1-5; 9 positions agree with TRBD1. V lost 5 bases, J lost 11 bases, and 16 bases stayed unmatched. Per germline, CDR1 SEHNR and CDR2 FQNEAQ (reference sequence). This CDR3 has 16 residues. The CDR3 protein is CASSPDPGQGLGAQHF. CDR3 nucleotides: TGTGCCAGCAGCCCTGACCCGGGACAGGGACTGGGAGCCCAGCATTTT.

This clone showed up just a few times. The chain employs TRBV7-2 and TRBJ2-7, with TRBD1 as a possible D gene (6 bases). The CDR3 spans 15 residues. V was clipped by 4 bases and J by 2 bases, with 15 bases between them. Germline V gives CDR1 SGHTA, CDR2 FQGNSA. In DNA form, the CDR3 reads TGTGCCAGCAGCTACCGAGTGGGGGCCACCTACGAGCAGTACTTC. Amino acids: CASSYRVGATYEQYF. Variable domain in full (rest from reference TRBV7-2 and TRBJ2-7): GAGVSQSPSNKVTEKGKDVELRCDPISGHTALYWYRQSLGQGLEFLIYFQGNSAPDKSGLPSDRFSAERTGGSVSTLTIQRTQQEDSAVYLCASSYRVGATYEQYFGPGTRLTVT.

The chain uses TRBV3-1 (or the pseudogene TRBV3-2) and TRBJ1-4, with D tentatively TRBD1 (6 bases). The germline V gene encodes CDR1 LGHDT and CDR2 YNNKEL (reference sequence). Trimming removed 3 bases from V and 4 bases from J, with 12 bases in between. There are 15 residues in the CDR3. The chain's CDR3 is CASSHYRAGNEKLFF. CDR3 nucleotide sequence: TGTGCCAGCAGCCATTACAGGGCTGGTAATGAAAAACTGTTTTTT.

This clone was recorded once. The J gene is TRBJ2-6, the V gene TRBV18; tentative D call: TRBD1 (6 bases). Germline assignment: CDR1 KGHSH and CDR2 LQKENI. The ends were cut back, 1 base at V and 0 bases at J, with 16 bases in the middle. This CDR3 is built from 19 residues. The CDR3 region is CASSPLELPQGSGANVLTF. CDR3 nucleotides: TGTGCCAGCTCACCACTTGAACTACCACAGGGCTCTGGGGCCAACGTCCTGACTTTC.

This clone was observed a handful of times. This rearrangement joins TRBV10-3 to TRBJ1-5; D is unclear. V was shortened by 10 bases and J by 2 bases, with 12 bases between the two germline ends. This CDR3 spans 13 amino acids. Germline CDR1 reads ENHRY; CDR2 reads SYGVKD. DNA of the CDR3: TGTGCCACCGCCGGGGAGGGCAATCAGCCCCAGCATTTT. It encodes CATAGEGNQPQHF.

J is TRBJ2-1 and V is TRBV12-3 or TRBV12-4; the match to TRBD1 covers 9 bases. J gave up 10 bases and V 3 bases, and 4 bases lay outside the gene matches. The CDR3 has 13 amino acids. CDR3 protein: CASSLDRGGEQFF. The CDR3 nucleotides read TGTGCCAGCAGTTTGGACAGGGGAGGAGAGCAGTTCTTC.

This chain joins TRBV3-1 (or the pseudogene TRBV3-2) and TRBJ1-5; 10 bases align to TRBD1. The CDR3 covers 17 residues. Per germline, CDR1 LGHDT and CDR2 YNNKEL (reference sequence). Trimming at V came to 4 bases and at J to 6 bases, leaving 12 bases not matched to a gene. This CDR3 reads CASSRGTGAGGGQPQHF. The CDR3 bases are TGTGCCAGCAGCCGTGGGACAGGGGCAGGGGGCGGTCAGCCCCAGCATTTT.

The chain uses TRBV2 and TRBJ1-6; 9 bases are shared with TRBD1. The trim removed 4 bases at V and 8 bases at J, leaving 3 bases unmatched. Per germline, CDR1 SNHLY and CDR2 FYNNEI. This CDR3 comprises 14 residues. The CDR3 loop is CASSAGQGYSPLHF. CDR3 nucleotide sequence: TGTGCCAGCAGTGCCGGACAGGGGTATTCACCCCTCCACTTT.

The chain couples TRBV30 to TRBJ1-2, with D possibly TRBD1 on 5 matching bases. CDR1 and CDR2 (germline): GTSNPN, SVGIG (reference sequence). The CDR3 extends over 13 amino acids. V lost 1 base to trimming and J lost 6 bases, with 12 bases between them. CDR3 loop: CAWSGFQGDGYTF. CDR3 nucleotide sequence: TGTGCCTGGAGTGGGTTTCAGGGTGATGGCTACACCTTC.

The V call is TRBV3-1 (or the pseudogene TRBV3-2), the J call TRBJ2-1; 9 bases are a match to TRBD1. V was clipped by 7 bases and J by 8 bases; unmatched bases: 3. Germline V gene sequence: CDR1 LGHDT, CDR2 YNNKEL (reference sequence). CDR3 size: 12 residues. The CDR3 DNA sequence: TGTGCCAGCATGGACAGGGGAGATGAGCAGTTCTTC. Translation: CASMDRGDEQFF.

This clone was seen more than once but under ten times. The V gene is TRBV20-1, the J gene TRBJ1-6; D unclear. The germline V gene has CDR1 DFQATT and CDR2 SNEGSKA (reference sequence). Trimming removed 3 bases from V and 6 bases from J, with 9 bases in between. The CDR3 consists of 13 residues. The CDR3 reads CSASSLSNSPLHF. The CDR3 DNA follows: TGCAGTGCTAGTTCGCTGAGTAATTCACCCCTCCACTTT.

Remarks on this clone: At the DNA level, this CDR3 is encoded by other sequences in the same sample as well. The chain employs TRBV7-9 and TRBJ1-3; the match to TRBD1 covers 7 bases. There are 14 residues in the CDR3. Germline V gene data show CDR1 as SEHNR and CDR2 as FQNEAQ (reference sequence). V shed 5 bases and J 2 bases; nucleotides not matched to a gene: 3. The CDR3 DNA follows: TGTGCCAGCAGCCGAGACAGGGCTGGAAACACCATATATTTT. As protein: CASSRDRAGNTIYF.

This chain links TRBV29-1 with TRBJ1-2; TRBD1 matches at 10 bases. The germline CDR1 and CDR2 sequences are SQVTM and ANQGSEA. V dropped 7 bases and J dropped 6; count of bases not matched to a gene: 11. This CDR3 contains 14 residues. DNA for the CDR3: TGCAGCGCTACCGGGACAGGGGTAGTAAATGGCTACACCTTC. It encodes CSATGTGVVNGYTF. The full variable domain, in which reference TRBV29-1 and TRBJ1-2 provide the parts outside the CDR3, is SAVISQKPSRDICQRGTSLTIQCQVDSQVTMMFWYRQQPGQSLTLIATANQGSEATYESGFVIDKFPISRPNLTFSTLTVSNMSPEDSSIYLCSATGTGVVNGYTFGSGTRLTVV.

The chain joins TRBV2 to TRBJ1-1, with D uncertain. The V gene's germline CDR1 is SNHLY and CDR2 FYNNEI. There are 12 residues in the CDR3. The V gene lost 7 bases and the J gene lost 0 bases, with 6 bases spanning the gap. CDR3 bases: TGTGCCAGCACCCGGGTGAACACTGAAGCTTTCTTT. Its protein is CASTRVNTEAFF.

The CDR3 nucleotides are TGTGCCAGCAGCCTCGACATCGGGAACACTGAAGCTTTCTTT. Protein: CASSLDIGNTEAFF. V and J are TRBV9 and TRBJ1-1; D ambiguous. The V and J ends lost 4 bases and 1 base respectively, with 11 bases between them. CDR3 size: 14 residues. Germline lookup yields CDR1 SGDLS and CDR2 YYNGEE.

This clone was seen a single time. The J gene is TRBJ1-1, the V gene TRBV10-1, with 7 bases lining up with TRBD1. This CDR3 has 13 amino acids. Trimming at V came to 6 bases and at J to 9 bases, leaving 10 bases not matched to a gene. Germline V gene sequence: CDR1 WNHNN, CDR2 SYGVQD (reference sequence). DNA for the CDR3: TGCGCCAGCAGCGGGTTAACAGGGGAGCAAGCTTTCTTT. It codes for CASSGLTGEQAFF.

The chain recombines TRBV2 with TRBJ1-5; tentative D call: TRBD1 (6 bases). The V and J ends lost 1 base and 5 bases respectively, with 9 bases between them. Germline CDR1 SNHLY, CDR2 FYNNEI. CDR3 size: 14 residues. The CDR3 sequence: CASSEGDKYQPQHF. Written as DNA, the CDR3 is TGTGCCAGCAGTGAAGGGGACAAATATCAGCCCCAGCATTTT.

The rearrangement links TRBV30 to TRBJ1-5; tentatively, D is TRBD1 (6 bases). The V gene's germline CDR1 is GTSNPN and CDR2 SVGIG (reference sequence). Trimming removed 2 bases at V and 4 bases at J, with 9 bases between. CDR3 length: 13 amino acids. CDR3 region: CAWSWGQNQPQHF. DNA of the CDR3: TGTGCCTGGAGTTGGGGGCAAAATCAGCCCCAGCATTTT.

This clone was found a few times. The CDR3: CASREGKAGNTIYF. The CDR3 DNA reads TGTGCCAGCAGGGAGGGAAAGGCTGGAAACACCATATATTTT. This sequence joins TRBV6-5 and TRBJ1-3; D call uncertain. Germline V CDR1 and CDR2: MNHEY, SVGAGI. V was pared by 6 bases and J by 2 bases, with 11 bases between. The CDR3 runs 14 residues.

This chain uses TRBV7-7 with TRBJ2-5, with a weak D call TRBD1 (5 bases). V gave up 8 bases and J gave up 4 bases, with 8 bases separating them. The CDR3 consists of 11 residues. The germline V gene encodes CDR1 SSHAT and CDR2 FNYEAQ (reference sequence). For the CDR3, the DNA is TGTGCCAGCGGAAGGGGAGAGACCCAGTACTTC. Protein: CASGRGETQYF.

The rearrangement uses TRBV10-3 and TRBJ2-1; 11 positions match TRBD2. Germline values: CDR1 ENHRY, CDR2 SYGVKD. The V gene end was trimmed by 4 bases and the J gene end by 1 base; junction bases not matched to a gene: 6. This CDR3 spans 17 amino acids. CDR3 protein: CAISVSSGGRSYNEQFF. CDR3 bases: TGTGCCATCAGTGTGTCTAGCGGGGGGCGATCCTACAATGAGCAGTTCTTC.

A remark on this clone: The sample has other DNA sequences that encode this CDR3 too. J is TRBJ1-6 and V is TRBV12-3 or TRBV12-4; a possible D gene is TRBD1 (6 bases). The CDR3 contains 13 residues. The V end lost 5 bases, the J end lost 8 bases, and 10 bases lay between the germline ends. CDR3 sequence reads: CASSPNRDSPLHF. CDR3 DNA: TGTGCCAGCAGTCCAAACAGGGATTCACCCCTCCACTTT.

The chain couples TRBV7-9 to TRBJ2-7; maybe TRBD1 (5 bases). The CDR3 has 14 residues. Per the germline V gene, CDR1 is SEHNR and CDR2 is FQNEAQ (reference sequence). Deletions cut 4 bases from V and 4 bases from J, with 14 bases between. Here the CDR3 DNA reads TGTGCCAGCAGCTCGACAGAGATGGGGTACGAGCAGTACTTC. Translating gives CASSSTEMGYEQYF.

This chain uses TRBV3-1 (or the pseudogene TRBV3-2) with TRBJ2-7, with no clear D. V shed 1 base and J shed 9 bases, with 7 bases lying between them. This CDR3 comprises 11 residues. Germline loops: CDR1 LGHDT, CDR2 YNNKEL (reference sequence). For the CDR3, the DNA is TGTGCCAGCAGCCAAGGACGCGGGCAGTACTTC. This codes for CASSQGRGQYF.